This entry lists 3 T cell receptor beta chains sequenced from one sample in a study of blood T cell repertoires in COVID-19. Sequencing was performed with immunoSEQ multiplex PCR; in TCRdb, only in-frame clones are kept and a portion is missing. The sample yields hundreds of thousands of clones, nearly 90% seen once. Sequenced sample: peripheral blood. These TCRs come from a woman aged 30 to 39 with COVID-19, enrolled during active disease.

V is TRBV7-9 and J is TRBJ2-5, with a weak D call TRBD1 (5 bases). CDR1 SEHNR and CDR2 FQNEAQ come from the germline V gene (reference sequence). The V gene lost 0 bases and the J gene lost 0 bases, with 14 bases spanning the gap. The CDR3 runs 17 residues. CDR3 region: CASSLALPTTDQETQYF. CDR3 DNA: TGTGCCAGCAGCTTAGCCTTACCTACGACAGACCAAGAGACCCAGTACTTC.

V gene TRBV5-1 combines with J gene TRBJ1-2; TRBD1 agrees at 7 bases. Losses at the gene ends were 0 bases for V and 8 bases for J; bases not matched to a gene: 10. The CDR3 loop spans 15 amino acids. Germline assignment: CDR1 SGHRS and CDR2 YFSETQ. CDR3 sequence reads: CASSLGVGTGEGYTF. CDR3 DNA sequence: TGCGCCAGCAGCTTGGGGGTAGGCACAGGGGAAGGCTACACCTTC.

V and J are TRBV6-5 and TRBJ1-1, with 7 bases aligning to TRBD1. This CDR3 is built from 15 residues. Losses at the gene ends were 6 bases for V and 0 bases for J; bases not matched to a gene: 7. Germline V gene lookup returns CDR1 MNHEY and CDR2 SVGAGI. The chain's CDR3 is CASRVQGDMNTEAFF. DNA for the CDR3: TGTGCCAGCAGGGTGCAGGGGGATATGAACACTGAAGCTTTCTTT.